This TCR beta chain was documented in a study of blood T cell repertoires in COVID-19. Looking at the study overall: The samples span acute and convalescent COVID-19 from the United States, Italy and Spain.

The table came from immunoSEQ multiplex PCR; TCRdb's copy has only in-frame clones and leaves some out. The repertoire consists of roughly 260,000 clones, with roughly 86% occurring once and the leading ten covering approximately 2.8%. This CDR3 comprises 12 residues. CDR1 LNHDA and CDR2 SQIVND come from the germline V gene (reference sequence). V lost 5 bases to trimming and J lost 4 bases, with 8 bases between them. The V gene is TRBV19, the J gene TRBJ1-1; perhaps TRBD1 as D (5 bases). This TCR came from a woman aged 25 to 39 with acute COVID-19. Input material: PBMCs or T cells enriched from blood (not recorded which). The DNA of the CDR3 is TGTGCCAGTAGTCAGGGTGCCACTGAAGCTTTCTTT. It is translated as CASSQGATEAFF.